Listed here are 9 T cell receptor beta chains from one sample, sequenced in a study of blood T cell repertoires in COVID-19. Method: immunoSEQ multiplex PCR; TCRdb's copy keeps in-frame clones and lacks some. Of around 200,000 clones in the sample, around 80% are singletons; the top ten hold about 15%. The specimen sequenced was peripheral blood. The receptors here all came from a man aged 30 to 39 with active or convalescent COVID-19.

Written as DNA, the CDR3 is TGCAGCGTTTTTCGGAGGGGAGAAGGCTACACCTTC. Amino acids: CSVFRRGEGYTF. J is TRBJ1-2 and V is TRBV29-1, with TRBD1 as a possible D gene (5 bases). This CDR3 region has 12 residues. Trimming took 5 bases from V and 8 from J, leaving 15 bases between them. Germline CDR1 and CDR2: SQVTM and ANQGSEA.

CDR3 sequence reads: CASSLEVGRTRDTEAFF. CDR3 nucleotide sequence: TGTGCCAGCAGCTTGGAGGTCGGAAGGACTCGGGACACTGAAGCTTTCTTT. The chain is built from TRBV5-5 and TRBJ1-1; D gene uncertain. Germline V gene sequence: CDR1 SGHKS, CDR2 YYEKEE (reference sequence). The CDR3 runs to 17 residues. The V end was cut by 0 bases, the J end by 3 bases, with 18 bases between.

This rearrangement joins TRBV27 to TRBJ1-1, with D maybe TRBD1 (6 bases). The CDR3 totals 15 residues. Germline-derived CDR1 and CDR2 are MNHEY and SMNVEV (reference sequence). The V and J ends lost 5 bases and 0 bases respectively, with 13 bases between them. The CDR3 bases are TGTGCCAGCAGTCAAACAGGGTCCGTGAACACTGAAGCTTTCTTT. Translation gives CASSQTGSVNTEAFF.

This chain joins TRBV11-2 and TRBJ2-1; 7 bases are a match to TRBD2. J gave up 6 bases and V 6 bases, and 8 bases lay outside the gene matches. CDR1 SGHAT and CDR2 FQNNGV come from the germline V gene. The CDR3 contains 14 residues. CDR3 DNA sequence: TGTGCCAGCAGGGCGCGGGAGAGAGGCAATGAGCAGTTCTTC. This codes for CASRARERGNEQFF.

In its sample, this clone was seen a few times. V and J are TRBV6-4 and TRBJ1-6, with 11 bases lining up with TRBD1. The germline gives CDR1 MRHNA, CDR2 SNTAGT. The ends lost 2 bases at V and 9 bases at J; junction bases unmatched: 0. The CDR3 runs to 14 residues. The CDR3 bases are TGTGCCAGCAGTGACGGACAGGGGGCTTCACCCCTCCACTTT. Amino acid sequence: CASSDGQGASPLHF.

J is TRBJ1-2 and V is TRBV7-9; possibly TRBD1 for D (6 bases). With 5 bases removed from V and 0 bases from J, the gap between germline ends came to 13 bases. Germline loops: CDR1 SEHNR, CDR2 FQNEAQ (reference sequence). There are 15 residues in the CDR3. The CDR3 sequence: CASSPTDSPNYGYTF. Here the CDR3 DNA reads TGTGCCAGCAGCCCAACGGACAGCCCTAACTATGGCTACACCTTC.

This clone was detected a few times. The chain couples TRBV10-2 to TRBJ1-2; unclear D gene. The CDR3 is 14 residues long. From germline, CDR1 is WSHSY and CDR2 SAAADI. V dropped 2 bases and J dropped 4 bases, with 11 bases sitting between them. CDR3: CASSETARFYGYTF. CDR3 DNA sequence: TGCGCCAGCAGTGAGACAGCTCGATTCTATGGCTACACCTTC.

V gene TRBV27 combines with J gene TRBJ2-7, with 14 bases fitting TRBD2. V trimming: 3 bases; J trimming: 4 bases; junction bases outside the gene matches: 2. The CDR3 covers 15 residues. Germline V gene data show CDR1 as MNHEY and CDR2 as SMNVEV (reference sequence). The DNA of the CDR3 is TGTGCCAGCAGTTTGACTAGCGGGAGGGGGTACGAGCAGTACTTC. Its translation: CASSLTSGRGYEQYF.

The gene calls are TRBV23-1 and TRBJ1-2; D gene ambiguous. TRBV23-1 has ORF status, its function being uncertain. The V gene lost 6 bases and the J gene lost 8 bases, with 10 bases spanning the gap. This CDR3 contains 11 residues. The DNA for the CDR3 is TGCGCCAGCAGACCTACTCGAGGCTACACCTTC. This encodes CASRPTRGYTF.